Here is one T cell receptor (beta chain) with its context. The CDR3 is made up of 14 amino acids. Germline CDR1 is SGDLS and CDR2 is YYNGEE. V lost 4 bases, J lost 10 bases, and 20 bases lay in between. The data belong to a study of blood T cell repertoires in COVID-19. The authors' processing: It was from reference gene primer amplification that nucleated cell counts were estimated. TCRdb's copy holds only in-frame clones and misses some; the assay was immunoSEQ multiplex PCR. V and J calls and clone size follow that table, whereas D and trimming were derived from the DNA. The sample yields around 260,000 clones, 80% to 95% seen once.

Sequencing was carried out using peripheral blood. V gene TRBV9 combines with J gene TRBJ1-2; weak D call: TRBD1 (6 bases). This clonotype was sampled from a woman aged 25 to 39 with COVID-19, enrolled during active disease. Here the CDR3 DNA reads TGTGCCAGCAGCCCCGAACAGGGCTCCGGAGCCTACACCTTC. Its protein is CASSPEQGSGAYTF.